This paragraph reports one T cell receptor (beta chain). This record belongs to a study of monozygotic twins with inflammatory bowel disease. From the 5' RACE reads, TCRdb lists one entry per CDR3 protein and no DNA. Here the sample table reports about 380,000 distinct CDR3 sequences. This TCR came from a human donor with ulcerative colitis or Crohn's disease, or a healthy co-twin of an affected twin (not recorded which). The sequencing input was blood.

CDR3 sequence reads: CASSLVAQGASNYGYTF. V is TRBV11-2 and J is TRBJ1-2; no DNA is available, so the TRBD1 call from TCRdb remains unchecked. The CDR3 length is 17 residues. The germline gives CDR1 SGHAT, CDR2 FQNNGV.